Presented here are 16 T cell receptor beta chains from one specimen sequenced in a study of blood T cell repertoires in COVID-19. Sequencing used immunoSEQ multiplex PCR; TCRdb keeps in-frame clones, though not all of them. The sample shows 160,000 or so clones, about four fifths of them seen only once. The sample consisted of peripheral blood. All receptors derive from a woman of 80 years or more with acute or convalescent COVID-19.

The chain combines TRBV7-2 with TRBJ2-1, with 8 bases fitting TRBD2. This CDR3 contains 14 residues. Germline CDR1 SGHTA, CDR2 FQGNSA. V trimming: 0 bases; J trimming: 8 bases; junction bases outside the gene matches: 3. The CDR3 sequence is CASSLAGGVDEQFF. The CDR3 coding sequence is TGTGCCAGCAGCTTAGCCGGGGGGGTGGATGAGCAGTTCTTC. Based on the CDR3 plus reference TRBV7-2 and TRBJ2-1, the full variable domain is GAGVSQSPSNKVTEKGKDVELRCDPISGHTALYWYRQSLGQGLEFLIYFQGNSAPDKSGLPSDRFSAERTGGSVSTLTIQRTQQEDSAVYLCASSLAGGVDEQFFGPGTRLTVL.

V gene TRBV7-9 combines with J gene TRBJ1-2; tentatively, D is TRBD1 (5 bases). The CDR3 consists of 12 residues. Germline values: CDR1 SEHNR, CDR2 FQNEAQ (reference sequence). V was pared by 4 bases and J by 4 bases, with 7 bases between. The DNA for the CDR3 is TGTGCCAGCAGCTCAACAGGCTATGGCTACACCTTC. Protein product: CASSSTGYGYTF.

The genes are TRBV28 and TRBJ1-1; 9 bases are shared with TRBD1. After removal of 4 bases from V and 11 bases from J, the junction contained 5 bases not matched to a gene. CDR1 and CDR2 (germline): MDHEN, SYDVKM. The CDR3 spans 12 residues. The CDR3 sequence is CASSSTGGSAFF. The CDR3 DNA sequence: TGTGCCAGCAGTTCGACAGGGGGTTCGGCTTTCTTT. The entire variable domain, with the rest obtained from reference TRBV28 and TRBJ1-1, is as follows: DVKVTQSSRYLVKRTGEKVFLECVQDMDHENMFWYRQDPGLGLRLIYFSYDVKMKEKGDIPEGYSVSREKKERFSLILESASTNQTSMYLCASSSTGGSAFFGQGTRLTVV.

V usage is TRBV5-5 and J usage is TRBJ2-7; no clear D. The CDR3 spans 14 residues. V dropped 1 base and J dropped 4 bases, with 12 bases sitting between them. Germline lookup yields CDR1 SGHKS and CDR2 YYEKEE (reference sequence). This chain's CDR3 is CASSLTSTSYEQYF. DNA for the CDR3: TGTGCCAGCAGCTTGACTTCCACCTCGTACGAGCAGTACTTC.

The V gene is TRBV5-6, the J gene TRBJ1-2; D gene unclear. CDR3 length equals 14 residues. V was cut by 4 bases and J by 4 bases, with 14 bases left in between. Germline CDR1 and CDR2: SGHDT and YYEEEE. The CDR3 DNA reads as TGTGCCAGCAGCCCGTACGAGACACCCTATGGCTACACCTTC. This codes for CASSPYETPYGYTF.

This clone appeared a single time. The chain uses TRBV2 and TRBJ1-1; possibly TRBD1 for D (5 bases). Trimming cost V 5 bases and J 1 base, with 11 bases left between them. The length of the CDR3 is 14 residues. The germline V gene encodes CDR1 SNHLY and CDR2 FYNNEI. CDR3 loop: CASSPWGGNTEAFF. In DNA form, the CDR3 reads TGTGCCAGCAGTCCCTGGGGCGGGAACACTGAAGCTTTCTTT.

V usage is TRBV5-8 and J usage is TRBJ2-5; tentative D call: TRBD1 (6 bases). Trimming removed 5 bases at V and 4 bases at J, with 12 bases between. Germline CDR1 reads SGHTS; CDR2 reads YDEGEE. This CDR3 contains 13 residues. CDR3 in DNA: TGTGCCAGCAGGCTACAGGGAGCAGAGACCCAGTACTTC. Its protein product is CASRLQGAETQYF.

The chain links TRBV3-1 (or the pseudogene TRBV3-2) to TRBJ1-4; D not certain. The germline CDR1 and CDR2 sequences are LGHDT and YNNKEL (reference sequence). V lost 2 bases to trimming and J lost 8 bases, with 12 bases between them. CDR3 length: 14 amino acids. The CDR3 region is CASSQRNGEEKLFF. The CDR3 bases are TGTGCCAGCAGCCAAAGGAATGGGGAGGAAAAACTGTTTTTT.

The DNA of the CDR3 is TGTGCCAGCAGTTCTCGACAGAAGCAGTACTTC. Translated, it gives CASSSRQKQYF. The chain couples TRBV27 to TRBJ2-7; maybe TRBD1 (5 bases). Per the germline V gene, CDR1 is MNHEY and CDR2 is SMNVEV (reference sequence). The CDR3 runs 11 residues. V lost 4 bases and J lost 8, with 9 bases in between.

This chain joins TRBV5-6 and TRBJ2-7, with D uncertain. The CDR3 has 11 amino acids. V was clipped by 1 base and J by 5 bases, with 4 bases between them. Germline V lookup: CDR1 SGHDT, CDR2 YYEEEE. The CDR3 loop is CASSLSHEQYF. The DNA for the CDR3 is TGTGCCAGCAGCTTGTCTCACGAGCAGTACTTC.

V usage is TRBV2 and J usage is TRBJ2-7, with 8 bases lining up with TRBD1. Per the germline V gene, CDR1 is SNHLY and CDR2 is FYNNEI. CDR3 length: 15 amino acids. Trimming cost V 4 bases and J 4 bases; bases outside gene matches: 9. CDR3 sequence (DNA): TGTGCCAGCAGTGGCCAGGCAGGGGGCATGTACGAGCAGTACTTC. Translating gives CASSGQAGGMYEQYF.

The chain has TRBV20-1 and TRBJ2-7, with D perhaps matching TRBD1 (6 bases). This CDR3 contains 11 residues. Germline V gene data show CDR1 as DFQATT and CDR2 as SNEGSKA (reference sequence). V lost 5 bases to trimming and J lost 2 bases, with 7 bases between them. CDR3: CSAPGAYEQYF. As DNA, the CDR3 is TGCAGTGCTCCAGGGGCCTACGAGCAGTACTTC.

The rearrangement links TRBV18 to TRBJ2-2; 8 positions match TRBD1. The V gene's germline CDR1 is KGHSH and CDR2 LQKENI. Trimming took 0 bases from V and 0 from J; bases not matched to a gene: 3. CDR3 length equals 17 residues. CDR3 DNA: TGTGCCAGCTCACCACCGGGGACAGGAACGAACACCGGGGAGCTGTTTTTT. Protein product: CASSPPGTGTNTGELFF.

A few counts support this clone. The genes are TRBV12-3 or TRBV12-4 and TRBJ2-3; D perhaps matches TRBD1 (5 bases). The CDR3 consists of 13 residues. V was pared by 7 bases and J by 5 bases, with 13 bases between. CDR3 loop: CASTRDFEDTQYF. In DNA form, the CDR3 reads TGTGCCAGCACCAGGGATTTTGAAGATACGCAGTATTTT.

The gene calls are TRBV28 and TRBJ1-4; 7 bases align to TRBD1. The V gene end was trimmed by 1 base and the J gene end by 5 bases; junction bases not matched to a gene: 4. There are 15 residues in the CDR3. Looked up from germline, CDR1 is MDHEN and CDR2 is SYDVKM. The CDR3 here is CASSLSVGQNEKLFF. In nucleotides, the CDR3 is TGTGCCAGCAGTTTATCGGTGGGACAGAATGAAAAACTGTTTTTT.

V and J are TRBV14 and TRBJ1-1; D unresolved. The CDR3 consists of 15 residues. V lost 7 bases, J lost 5 bases, and 20 bases lay in between. Germline loops: CDR1 SGHDN, CDR2 FVKESK. In DNA form, the CDR3 reads TGTGCCAGCACTCCCGGTAGAGGAGGTGAGACTGAAGCTTTCTTT. This codes for CASTPGRGGETEAFF.